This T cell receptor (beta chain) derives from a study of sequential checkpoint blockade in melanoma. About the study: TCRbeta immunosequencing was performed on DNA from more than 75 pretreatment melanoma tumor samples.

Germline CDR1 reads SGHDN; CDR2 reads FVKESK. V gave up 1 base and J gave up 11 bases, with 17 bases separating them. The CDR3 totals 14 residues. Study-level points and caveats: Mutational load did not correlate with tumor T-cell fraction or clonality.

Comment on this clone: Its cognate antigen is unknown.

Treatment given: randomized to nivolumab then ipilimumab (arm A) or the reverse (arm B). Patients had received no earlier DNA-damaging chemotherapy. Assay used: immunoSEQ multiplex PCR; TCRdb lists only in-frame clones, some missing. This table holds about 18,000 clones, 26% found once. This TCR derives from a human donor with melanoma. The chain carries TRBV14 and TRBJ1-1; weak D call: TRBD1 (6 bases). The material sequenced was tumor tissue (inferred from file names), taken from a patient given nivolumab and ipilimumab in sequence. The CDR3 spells CASSQGGGGVFAFF. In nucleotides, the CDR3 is TGTGCCAGCAGCCAAGGTGGAGGGGGGGTATTCGCTTTCTTT.